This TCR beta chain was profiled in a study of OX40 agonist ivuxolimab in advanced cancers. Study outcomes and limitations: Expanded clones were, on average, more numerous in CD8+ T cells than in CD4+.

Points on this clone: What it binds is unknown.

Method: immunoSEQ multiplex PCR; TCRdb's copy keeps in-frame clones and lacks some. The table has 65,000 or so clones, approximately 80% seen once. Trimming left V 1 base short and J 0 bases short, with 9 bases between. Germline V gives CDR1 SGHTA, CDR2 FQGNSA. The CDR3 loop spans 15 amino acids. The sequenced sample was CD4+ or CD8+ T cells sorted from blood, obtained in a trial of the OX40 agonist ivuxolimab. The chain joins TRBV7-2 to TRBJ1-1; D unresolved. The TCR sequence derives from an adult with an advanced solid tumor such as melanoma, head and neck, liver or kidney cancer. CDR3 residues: CASSLVPTMNTEAFF. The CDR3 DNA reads TGTGCCAGCAGCTTAGTCCCAACCATGAACACTGAAGCTTTCTTT.